The clone carrying this TCR beta chain showed up just a few times. Antigen specificity is unknown. These data belong to a study of T-cell memory formation after mild COVID-19. General observations from the study: The appearance of some responding clones in pre-infection memory suggested that cross-reactive memory joined. Contracting CD4+ clones were located mainly in CM and EM, and CD8+ clones in EMRA.

TCRdb re-analysed the 5' RACE reads in MiXCR, keeping a single row per CDR3 protein. The table has approximately 440,000 distinct CDR3 sequences, around 19% seen once; the top ten hold around 8.4%. This CDR3 is built from 15 residues. The V and J ends lost 0 bases and 0 bases respectively, with 8 bases between them. In germline, CDR1 is SGHVS, CDR2 FNYEAQ. The chain recombines TRBV7-6 with TRBJ1-1; D might be TRBD1 (5 bases). The TCR originated in an adult woman who had mild COVID-19 (a few samples of this study predate the infection). Cell type and time point are not known. The sample comprised PBMCs or a T cell subset sorted from them (not recorded which). The CDR3 here is CASSLAPGLNTEAFF. For the CDR3, the DNA is TGTGCCAGCAGCTTAGCTCCAGGGCTGAACACTGAAGCTTTCTTT.